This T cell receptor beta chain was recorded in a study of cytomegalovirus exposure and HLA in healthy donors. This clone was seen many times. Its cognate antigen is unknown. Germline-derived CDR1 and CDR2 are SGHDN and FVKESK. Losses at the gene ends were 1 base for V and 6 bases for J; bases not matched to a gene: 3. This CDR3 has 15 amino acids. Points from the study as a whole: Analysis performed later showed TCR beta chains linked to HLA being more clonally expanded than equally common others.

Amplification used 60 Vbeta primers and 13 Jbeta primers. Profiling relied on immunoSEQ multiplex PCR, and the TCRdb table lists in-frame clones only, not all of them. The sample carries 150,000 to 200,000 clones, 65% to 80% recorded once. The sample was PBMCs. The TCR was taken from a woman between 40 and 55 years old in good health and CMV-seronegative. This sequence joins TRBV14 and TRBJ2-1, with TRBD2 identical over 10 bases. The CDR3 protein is CASSQVGLAINEQFF. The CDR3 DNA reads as TGTGCCAGCAGCCAAGTGGGACTAGCGATCAATGAGCAGTTCTTC.